This T cell receptor (beta chain) was found in a study of response to subunit inactivated influenza vaccine. Study-wide findings and caveats: Authors suggested few new T cells are recruited by each seasonal influenza vaccination.

This clonotype came up many times. Its specificity is unknown. One entry per CDR3 protein results from TCRdb running MiXCR on the RT-PCR reads. The repertoire consists of 500,000 to 600,000 distinct CDR3 sequences, with 10% to 15% occurring once and the leading ten covering about 12%. This TCR was recovered from a man aged 45 to 65 who received an inactivated influenza vaccine. The sample consisted of PBMCs from blood, taken 40 to 50 days after vaccination.

Here the CDR3 DNA reads TGCAGTGCTAGAGATCCTGGGACAACAGGTTCCTACAATGAGCAGTTCTTC. Translated, it gives CSARDPGTTGSYNEQFF. The chain has TRBV20-1 and TRBJ2-1; possible D gene TRBD1, 6 bases. The germline V gene has CDR1 DFQATT and CDR2 SNEGSKA (reference sequence). The CDR3 sequence is 17 residues long. V gave up 0 bases and J gave up 1 base, with 16 bases separating them.